This T cell receptor beta chain was sequenced during a study of human T cells and chemical hapten exposure. Study background: Patch tests put 0.01% DPC on the upper back, read at 6 days. Patients were mainly female, each with alopecia areata, totalis or universalis. General observations from the study: Higher patch test scores went with higher counts of PT1 expanded TCRs.

The time point: patch test 2, 6 weeks after DPC sensitization. As for treatment: therapeutic diphenylcyclopropenone sensitization with weekly scalp DPC. Total RNA came from unfractionated whole blood. Non-pregnant alopecia patients aged 18 to 70, suitable for DPC therapy. Germline assignment: CDR1 SGHVS and CDR2 FQNEAQ. The CDR3 totals 14 residues. The V gene lost 5 bases and the J gene lost 4 bases, with 13 bases spanning the gap. With regard to this clonotype: Its antigen remains unidentified.

TCRdb passed the RACE reads through MiXCR, listing each CDR3 protein once. The sample shows about 42,000 distinct CDR3 sequences, more than 9% of them seen only once. The J gene is TRBJ2-3, the V gene TRBV7-8, with D possibly TRBD2 on 6 matching bases. This sequence originates from a woman aged 30 to 39 with alopecia areata. Some clones in this sample may be carry-over from other donors' samples. The source was whole blood, collected in connection with sensitization to the hapten diphenylcyclopropenone (DPC). The CDR3 DNA sequence: TGTGCCAGCAGCCGATACACTAGCTCAGATACGCAGTATTTT. Its translation is CASSRYTSSDTQYF.